The T cell receptor (beta chain) described here comes from a study of early T cells in non-severe SARS-CoV-2 infection. Trimming removed 6 bases from V and 8 bases from J; junction bases left unmatched: 16. The CDR3 has 18 residues. The germline V gene encodes CDR1 ENHRY and CDR2 SYGVKD. Researchers tagged individual cDNA molecules with unique molecular identifiers. TCRdb fed the 5' RACE reads into MiXCR, producing one record per CDR3 protein. This sample yields tens of thousands of distinct CDR3 sequences, of which 10% are seen a single time; 4.5% to 5.5% belongs to the top ten. This clonotype was detected a few times.

This chain uses TRBV10-3 with TRBJ2-3; 14 nucleotides match TRBD2. This receptor was obtained from an adult who was a healthcare worker with PCR-confirmed SARS-CoV-2 infection or an uninfected control (not recorded which). The sequencing sample was made of whole blood. CDR3 nucleotides: TGTGCCATCAGGGAACACGGGACTAGCGGGAGTCGAGGTCGTACGCAGTATTTT. Translated: CAIREHGTSGSRGRTQYF.